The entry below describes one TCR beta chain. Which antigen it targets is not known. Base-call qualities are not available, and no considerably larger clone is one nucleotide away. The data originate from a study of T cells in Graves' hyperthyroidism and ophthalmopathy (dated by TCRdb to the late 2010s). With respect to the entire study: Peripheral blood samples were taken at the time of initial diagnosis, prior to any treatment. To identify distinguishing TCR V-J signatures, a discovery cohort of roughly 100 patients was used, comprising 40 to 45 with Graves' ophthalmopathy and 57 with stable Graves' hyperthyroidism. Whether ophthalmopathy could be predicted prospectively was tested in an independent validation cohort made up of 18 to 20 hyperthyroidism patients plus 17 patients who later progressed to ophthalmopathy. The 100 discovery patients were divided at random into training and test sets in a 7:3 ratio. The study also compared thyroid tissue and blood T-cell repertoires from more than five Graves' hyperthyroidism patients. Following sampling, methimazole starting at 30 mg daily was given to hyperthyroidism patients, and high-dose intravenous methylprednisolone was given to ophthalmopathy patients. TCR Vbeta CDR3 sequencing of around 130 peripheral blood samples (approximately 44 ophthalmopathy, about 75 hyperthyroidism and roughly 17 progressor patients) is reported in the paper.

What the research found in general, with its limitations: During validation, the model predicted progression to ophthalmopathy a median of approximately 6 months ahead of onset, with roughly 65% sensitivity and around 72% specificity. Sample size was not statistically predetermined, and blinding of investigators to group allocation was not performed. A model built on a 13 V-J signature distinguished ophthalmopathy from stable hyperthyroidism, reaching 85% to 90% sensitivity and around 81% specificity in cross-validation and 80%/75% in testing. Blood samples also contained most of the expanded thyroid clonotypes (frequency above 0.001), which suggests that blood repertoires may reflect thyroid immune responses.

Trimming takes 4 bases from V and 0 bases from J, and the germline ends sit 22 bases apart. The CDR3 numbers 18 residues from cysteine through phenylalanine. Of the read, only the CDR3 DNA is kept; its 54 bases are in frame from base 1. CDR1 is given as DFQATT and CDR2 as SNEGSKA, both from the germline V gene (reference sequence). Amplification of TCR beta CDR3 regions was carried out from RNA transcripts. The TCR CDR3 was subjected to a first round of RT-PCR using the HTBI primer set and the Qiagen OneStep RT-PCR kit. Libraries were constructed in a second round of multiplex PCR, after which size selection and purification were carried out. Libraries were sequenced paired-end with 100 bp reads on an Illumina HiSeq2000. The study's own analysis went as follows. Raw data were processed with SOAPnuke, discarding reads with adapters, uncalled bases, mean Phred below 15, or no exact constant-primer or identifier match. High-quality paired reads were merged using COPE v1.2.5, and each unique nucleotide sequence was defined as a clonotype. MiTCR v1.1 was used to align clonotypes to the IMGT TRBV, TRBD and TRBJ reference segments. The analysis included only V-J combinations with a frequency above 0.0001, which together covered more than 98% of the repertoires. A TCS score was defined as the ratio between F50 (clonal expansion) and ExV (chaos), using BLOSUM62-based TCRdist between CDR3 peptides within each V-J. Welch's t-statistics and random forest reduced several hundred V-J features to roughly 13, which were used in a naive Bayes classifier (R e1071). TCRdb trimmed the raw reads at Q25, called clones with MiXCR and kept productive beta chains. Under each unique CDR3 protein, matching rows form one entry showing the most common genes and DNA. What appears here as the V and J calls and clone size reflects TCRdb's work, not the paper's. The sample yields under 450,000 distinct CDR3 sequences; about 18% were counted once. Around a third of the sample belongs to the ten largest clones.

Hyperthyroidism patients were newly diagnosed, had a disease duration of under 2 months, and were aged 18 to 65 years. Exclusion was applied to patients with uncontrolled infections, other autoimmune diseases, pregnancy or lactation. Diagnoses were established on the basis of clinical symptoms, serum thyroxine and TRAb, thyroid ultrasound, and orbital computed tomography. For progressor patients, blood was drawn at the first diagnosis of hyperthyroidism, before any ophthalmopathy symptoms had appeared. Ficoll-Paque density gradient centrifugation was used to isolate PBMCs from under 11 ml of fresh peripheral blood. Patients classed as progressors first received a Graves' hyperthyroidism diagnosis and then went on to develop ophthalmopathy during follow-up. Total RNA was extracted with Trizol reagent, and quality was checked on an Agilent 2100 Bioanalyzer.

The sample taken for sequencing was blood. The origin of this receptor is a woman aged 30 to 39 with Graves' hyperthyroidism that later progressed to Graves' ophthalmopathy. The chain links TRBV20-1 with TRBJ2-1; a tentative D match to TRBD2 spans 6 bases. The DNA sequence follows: TGCAGTGCTAATCCGGGGGACGCAGTCTTTGGCTCCTACAATGAGCAGTTCTTC. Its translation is CSANPGDAVFGSYNEQFF.